These 32 T cell receptor beta chains were all obtained from the same sample, sequenced in a study of cytomegalovirus exposure and HLA in healthy donors. The primer mix had 60 Vbeta and 13 Jbeta primers. Assay used: immunoSEQ multiplex PCR; TCRdb lists only in-frame clones, some missing. This sample has around 200,000 clones; 80% occur once, and the top ten carry less than 7%. Sequencing used PBMCs. The origin of the receptors is a man aged 40-49 years in good health and CMV-seropositive.

The rearrangement links TRBV7-2 to TRBJ1-2; 7 bases match TRBD1. Germline values: CDR1 SGHTA, CDR2 FQGNSA. V was clipped by 1 base and J by 8 bases; unmatched bases: 7. The CDR3 is 14 residues long. The CDR3 loop reads CASSLVTGVGGYTF. As DNA, the CDR3 is TGTGCCAGCAGCTTAGTCACAGGGGTGGGCGGCTACACCTTC.

The chain couples TRBV5-4 to TRBJ1-3; TRBD1 might be the D (5 bases). The CDR3 is 15 amino acids. The germline V gene has CDR1 SGHNT and CDR2 YYREEE (reference sequence). The V end lost 4 bases, the J end lost 4 bases, and 15 bases lay between the germline ends. The CDR3 nucleotides are TGTGCCAGCAGCACAGGACACCTTGAAGGAAACACCATATATTTT. Translated, it gives CASSTGHLEGNTIYF. Based on the CDR3 plus reference TRBV5-4 and TRBJ1-3, the full variable domain is ETGVTQSPTHLIKTRGQQVTLRCSSQSGHNTVSWYQQALGQGPQFIFQYYREEENGRGNFPPRFSGLQFPNYSSELNVNALELDDSALYLCASSTGHLEGNTIYFGEGSWLTVV.

This clone was counted only a few times. The CDR3 reads CASSNPGTGLYYGYTF. The CDR3 DNA is TGCGCCAGCAGCAACCCCGGGACAGGGCTTTACTATGGCTACACCTTC. This chain joins TRBV4-3 and TRBJ1-2; 9 bases are shared with TRBD1. CDR1 and CDR2 (germline): LGHNA, YSLEER. The CDR3 contains 16 residues. Trimming took 5 bases from V and 3 from J; bases not matched to a gene: 10.

J is TRBJ1-5 and V is TRBV10-2, with 11 positions matching TRBD1. CDR3 size: 15 residues. J lost 4 bases, V lost 5 bases, and 4 bases had no gene match. CDR1 is WSHSY, CDR2 SAAADI, per germline. The CDR3 region is CASSSDRGRNQPQHF. Here the CDR3 DNA reads TGCGCCAGCAGTTCGGACAGGGGGCGGAATCAGCCCCAGCATTTT.

The chain combines TRBV2 with TRBJ2-3, with 13 positions matching TRBD2. The CDR3 has 18 amino acids. V lost 3 bases, J lost 5 bases, and 11 bases stayed unmatched. Looked up from germline, CDR1 is SNHLY and CDR2 is FYNNEI. The CDR3 DNA sequence: TGTGCCAGCAGTGATATCTCAGGACTAGCGGGGGAGCTAGATACGCAGTATTTT. This gives the protein CASSDISGLAGELDTQYF. The variable domain in full, completed from reference TRBV2 and TRBJ2-3, reads EPEVTQTPSHQVTQMGQEVILRCVPISNHLYFYWYRQILGQKVEFLVSFYNNEISEKSEIFDDQFSVERPDGSNFTLKIRSTKLEDSAMYFCASSDISGLAGELDTQYFGPGTRLTVL.

The rearrangement joins TRBV7-2 to TRBJ2-7; maybe TRBD2 (5 bases). V lost 4 bases to trimming and J lost 6 bases, with 10 bases between them. The CDR3 has 12 amino acids. Germline V gene lookup returns CDR1 SGHTA and CDR2 FQGNSA. The CDR3 reads CASSSTTCEQYF. The CDR3 DNA sequence: TGTGCCAGCAGCTCGACTACCTGCGAGCAGTACTTC.

The J gene is TRBJ2-7, the V gene TRBV6-5; TRBD1 is a possible D gene (6 bases). Trimming pared 6 bases from V and 0 bases from J, leaving 12 bases between. Germline V gene lookup returns CDR1 MNHEY and CDR2 SVGAGI. The CDR3 has 14 residues. The CDR3, as DNA: TGTGCCAGCAGCGGACAGATGAGCTCCTACGAGCAGTACTTC. It yields the protein CASSGQMSSYEQYF.

The CDR3 spells CSVVTGGNEQYF. In DNA form, the CDR3 reads TGCAGCGTTGTGACCGGGGGGAACGAGCAGTACTTC. This chain joins TRBV29-1 and TRBJ2-7; 7 bases line up with TRBD2. Trimming cost V 4 bases and J 5 bases; bases outside gene matches: 5. Germline V gene lookup returns CDR1 SQVTM and CDR2 ANQGSEA. The CDR3 runs 12 residues.

In its sample, this clone was seen a few times. This chain uses TRBV11-2 with TRBJ2-1; TRBD2 aligns across 9 bases. This CDR3 region has 15 residues. The V segment lost 3 bases and the J segment 9 bases; nucleotides outside the gene matches: 9. Germline CDR1 is SGHAT and CDR2 is FQNNGV. The DNA for the CDR3 is TGTGCCAGCAGCTTCCCGTGGCGGGGGGGCCTTGAGCAGTTCTTC. The encoded protein is CASSFPWRGGLEQFF.

This chain joins TRBV30 and TRBJ1-4, with D uncertain. V dropped 3 bases and J dropped 3 bases, with 11 bases sitting between them. CDR3 length: 14 amino acids. Germline assignment: CDR1 GTSNPN and CDR2 SVGIG (reference sequence). In DNA form, the CDR3 reads TGTGCCTGGAGCGGGGAGCGCTCTAATGAAAAACTGTTTTTT. The encoded protein is CAWSGERSNEKLFF.

The rearrangement links TRBV7-2 to TRBJ1-4, with a weak D call TRBD1 (6 bases). This CDR3 comprises 15 residues. Germline V gene lookup returns CDR1 SGHTA and CDR2 FQGNSA. V dropped 6 bases and J dropped 6 bases, with 17 bases sitting between them. CDR3 in amino acids: CASRGGGGGYEKLFF. CDR3 coding DNA: TGTGCCAGCAGAGGGGGAGGGGGGGGATATGAAAAACTGTTTTTT.

The chain employs TRBV29-1 and TRBJ2-7; D unclear. V shed 4 bases and J shed 2 bases, with 12 bases lying between them. Germline V gene lookup returns CDR1 SQVTM and CDR2 ANQGSEA. The CDR3 spans 13 residues. The CDR3 DNA reads TGCAGCGTTGTCCACAGTCCCGCCTACGAGCAGTACTTC. It yields the protein CSVVHSPAYEQYF.

The V and J genes are TRBV29-1 and TRBJ2-1; 9 nucleotides agree with TRBD1. There are 14 residues in the CDR3. V shed 6 bases and J 5 bases; nucleotides not matched to a gene: 8. Germline CDR1 and CDR2: SQVTM and ANQGSEA. The chain's CDR3 is CSVAGTGHNNEQFF. In nucleotides, the CDR3 is TGCAGCGTCGCCGGGACAGGGCATAACAATGAGCAGTTCTTC.

This clone was observed once. J is TRBJ1-5 and V is TRBV2; D possibly corresponds to TRBD1 (6 bases). CDR1 and CDR2 (germline): SNHLY, FYNNEI. This CDR3 comprises 16 residues. Trimming took off 6 bases at V and 4 bases at J, with 19 bases between the two ends. The CDR3: CASRALGAMANQPQHF. CDR3 nucleotides: TGTGCCAGCAGGGCTTTGGGGGCCATGGCAAATCAGCCCCAGCATTTT.

The chain joins TRBV5-6 to TRBJ2-7; 7 bases are a match to TRBD1. There are 13 residues in the CDR3. J gave up 2 bases and V 4 bases, and 3 bases lay outside the gene matches. Germline lookup yields CDR1 SGHDT and CDR2 YYEEEE. CDR3 residues: CASSPGQPYEQYF. The CDR3 DNA sequence: TGTGCCAGCAGCCCGGGACAGCCCTACGAGCAGTACTTC. The variable domain in full, with the rest retrieved from reference TRBV5-6 and TRBJ2-7, is DAGVTQSPTHLIKTRGQQVTLRCSPKSGHDTVSWYQQALGQGPQFIFQYYEEEERQRGNFPDRFSGHQFPNYSSELNVNALLLGDSALYLCASSPGQPYEQYFGPGTRLTVT.

In DNA, the CDR3 is TGCGCCAGCAGCGCGCAGGGGGCTAACACTGAAGCTTTCTTT. This codes for CASSAQGANTEAFF. The rearrangement links TRBV5-1 to TRBJ1-1; TRBD1 matches at 8 bases. The V gene end was trimmed by 4 bases and the J gene end by 2 bases; junction bases not matched to a gene: 4. The CDR3 sequence is 14 residues long. Germline V gene lookup returns CDR1 SGHRS and CDR2 YFSETQ.

The chain is built from TRBV13 and TRBJ2-5, with TRBD1 identical over 7 bases. Trimming cost V 5 bases and J 0 bases; bases outside gene matches: 6. Germline V gene sequence: CDR1 PRHDT, CDR2 FYEKMQ (reference sequence). The CDR3 spans 15 residues. The CDR3 sequence: CASSRIQGNQETQYF. Here the CDR3 DNA reads TGTGCCAGCAGCCGGATACAGGGGAACCAAGAGACCCAGTACTTC.

This chain links TRBV9 with TRBJ2-5; 11 nucleotides align to TRBD2. V lost 4 bases to trimming and J lost 1 base; unmatched junction nucleotides: 0. This CDR3 is built from 14 residues. Germline V gene data show CDR1 as SGDLS and CDR2 as YYNGEE. DNA of the CDR3: TGTGCCAGCAGCCTAGCGGGGGGCCAAGAGACCCAGTACTTC. Amino acids: CASSLAGGQETQYF. The variable domain in full, with the rest retrieved from reference TRBV9 and TRBJ2-5, is DSGVTQTPKHLITATGQRVTLRCSPRSGDLSVYWYQQSLDQGLQFLIQYYNGEERAKGNILERFSAQQFPDLHSELNLSSLELGDSALYFCASSLAGGQETQYFGPGTRLLVL.

CDR3 loop: CASSPLTGTNSPLHF. In DNA, the CDR3 is TGTGCCAGCTCACCACTCACAGGGACGAATTCACCCCTCCACTTT. The rearrangement joins TRBV18 to TRBJ1-6, with a tentative D call TRBD1 (6 bases). Deletions cut 1 base from V and 7 bases from J, with 11 bases between. This CDR3 contains 15 residues. Per germline, CDR1 KGHSH and CDR2 LQKENI.

The chain uses TRBV7-9 and TRBJ2-3, with 9 bases identical to TRBD1. Trimming took 4 bases from V and 4 from J; bases not matched to a gene: 9. This CDR3 comprises 16 residues. The germline V gene encodes CDR1 SEHNR and CDR2 FQNEAQ (reference sequence). CDR3 DNA sequence: TGTGCCAGCAGCTATCGGACAGGGGATGCAGCAGATACGCAGTATTTT. It encodes CASSYRTGDAADTQYF.

The rearrangement joins TRBV7-2 to TRBJ2-3; TRBD2 might be the D (7 bases). The CDR3 sequence is 14 residues long. Germline-derived CDR1 and CDR2 are SGHTA and FQGNSA. Trimming took 2 bases from V and 5 from J, leaving 11 bases between them. The CDR3 sequence: CASSLNGGQDTQYF. CDR3 nucleotide sequence: TGTGCCAGCAGCTTAAACGGGGGGCAAGATACGCAGTATTTT.

The CDR3 reads CASSEAGRLDQPQHF. CDR3 bases: TGTGCCAGCAGCGAGGCAGGGAGGTTGGATCAGCCCCAGCATTTT. This chain connects TRBV9 to TRBJ1-5; D is possibly TRBD1 (5 bases). V shed 3 bases and J shed 5 bases, with 15 bases lying between them. CDR3 length equals 15 residues. Germline CDR1 reads SGDLS; CDR2 reads YYNGEE.

The chain employs TRBV7-2 and TRBJ2-3; tentatively, D is TRBD2 (6 bases). The CDR3 totals 15 residues. Trimming stripped 5 bases from V and 0 bases from J, with 12 bases between. Germline lookup yields CDR1 SGHTA and CDR2 FQGNSA. The CDR3 reads CASSLSGRSTDTQYF. The CDR3 DNA reads TGTGCCAGCAGCCTTAGTGGGAGGAGCACAGATACGCAGTATTTT.

The chain is built from TRBV30 and TRBJ2-7, with 8 bases fitting TRBD1. This CDR3 region has 15 residues. The ends lost 5 bases at V and 0 bases at J; junction bases unmatched: 9. Germline V CDR1 and CDR2: GTSNPN, SVGIG (reference sequence). Here the CDR3 reads CAWQVTGGSSYEQYF. CDR3 nucleotides: TGTGCCTGGCAAGTTACAGGGGGATCCTCCTACGAGCAGTACTTC.

This chain joins TRBV27 and TRBJ1-2, with D unclear. Per germline, CDR1 MNHEY and CDR2 SMNVEV (reference sequence). The CDR3 is made up of 13 amino acids. V was clipped by 6 bases and J by 4 bases, with 12 bases between them. The CDR3 coding sequence is TGTGCCAGCAGGGTTGCTCTAGGCTATGGCTACACCTTC. It translates to CASRVALGYGYTF.

The chain joins TRBV30 to TRBJ2-3, with no clear D. Trimming pared 1 base from V and 0 bases from J, leaving 5 bases between. In germline, CDR1 is GTSNPN, CDR2 SVGIG (reference sequence). There are 13 residues in the CDR3. DNA of the CDR3: TGTGCCTGGAGTGGCGCGAGCACAGATACGCAGTATTTT. Encoded protein: CAWSGASTDTQYF.

CDR3 bases: TGTGCCAGTAGTATCTCCGGGGGGAGGGATGAGCAGTTCTTC. Its protein product is CASSISGGRDEQFF. The J gene is TRBJ2-1, the V gene TRBV19; TRBD2 agrees at 7 bases. CDR3 length equals 14 residues. The germline V gene encodes CDR1 LNHDA and CDR2 SQIVND (reference sequence). With V trimmed by 3 bases and J by 8 bases, 7 bases remained unmatched.

V is TRBV9 and J is TRBJ1-6, with D possibly being TRBD1 (5 bases). The germline gives CDR1 SGDLS, CDR2 YYNGEE. Trimming took 0 bases from V and 4 from J, leaving 14 bases between them. CDR3 length: 17 amino acids. CDR3 region: CASSVGARDVYNSPLHF. CDR3 coding DNA: TGTGCCAGCAGCGTAGGGGCGCGGGACGTTTATAATTCACCCCTCCACTTT.

In nucleotides, the CDR3 is TGTGCCATCAGCACGACAGGGGGCGGGAACACTGAAGCTTTCTTT. Its protein product is CAISTTGGGNTEAFF. The chain uses TRBV10-3 and TRBJ1-1, with 10 bases that match TRBD1. V was pared by 6 bases and J by 1 base, with 5 bases of the junction left unmatched. Per the germline V gene, CDR1 is ENHRY and CDR2 is SYGVKD. This CDR3 is 15 amino acids long.

CDR3 region: CASSLMRERATQYF. For the CDR3, the DNA is TGTGCCAGCAGTTTAATGCGGGAGAGGGCGACCCAGTACTTC. The genes are TRBV27 and TRBJ2-5, with 7 bases identical to TRBD2. This CDR3 region has 14 residues. J lost 7 bases, V lost 2 bases, and 7 bases had no gene match. Germline loops: CDR1 MNHEY, CDR2 SMNVEV (reference sequence).

This chain connects TRBV28 to TRBJ2-5; 8 bases align to TRBD1. Germline CDR1 and CDR2: MDHEN and SYDVKM. V gave up 3 bases and J gave up 1 base; unmatched junction bases: 4. This CDR3 contains 15 residues. CDR3 nucleotide sequence: TGTGCCAGCAGTTTCGGGCAGGGGGCCCAAGAGACCCAGTACTTC. The encoded protein is CASSFGQGAQETQYF. The variable domain in full, with the rest retrieved from reference TRBV28 and TRBJ2-5, is DVKVTQSSRYLVKRTGEKVFLECVQDMDHENMFWYRQDPGLGLRLIYFSYDVKMKEKGDIPEGYSVSREKKERFSLILESASTNQTSMYLCASSFGQGAQETQYFGPGTRLLVL.

V and J are TRBV19 and TRBJ2-5; D is possibly TRBD2 (6 bases). CDR3 length: 16 amino acids. V was clipped by 6 bases and J by 5 bases, with 22 bases between them. Per germline, CDR1 LNHDA and CDR2 SQIVND (reference sequence). In DNA, the CDR3 is TGTGCCAGTAGACCCACGGCGACTAGATTCGGCGAGACCCAGTACTTC. Translation gives CASRPTATRFGETQYF.